The 16 T cell receptor beta chains below all came from one sample that was sequenced in a study of T cells in tumors after PD-1 blockade. Sequenced by immunoSEQ multiplex PCR; TCRdb stores in-frame clones only, minus some. The sample consists of more than 6,500 clones, about two thirds of them appearing once. This sample comprised tumor tissue, obtained after anti-PD-1 treatment. Source of these receptors: a human donor with basal cell carcinoma.

This clone was recorded once. The chain joins TRBV11-2 to TRBJ1-3; no clear D gene. Trimming left V 0 bases short and J 0 bases short, with 18 bases between. This CDR3 is built from 19 residues. Per the germline V gene, CDR1 is SGHAT and CDR2 is FQNNGV. The CDR3 DNA follows: TGTGCCAGCAGCTTAGACGGGTGGGCAGCCCAACACTCTGGAAACACCATATATTTT. Protein product: CASSLDGWAAQHSGNTIYF.

By share, this clone counts as medium-sized. The gene calls are TRBV2 and TRBJ2-7; D not certain. The V gene's germline CDR1 is SNHLY and CDR2 FYNNEI. The CDR3 covers 11 residues. V lost 6 bases and J 3 bases, leaving 6 bases between the germline ends. The CDR3 nucleotides read TGTGCCAGCAGCCGAGACTACGAGCAGTACTTC. It codes for CASSRDYEQYF.

The gene calls are TRBV6-4 and TRBJ2-3; D ambiguous. CDR3 length: 13 amino acids. V lost 2 bases to trimming and J lost 2 bases, with 5 bases between them. CDR1 and CDR2 from the germline V gene are MRHNA and SNTAGT. The CDR3 sequence: CASSDVVTDTQYF. Here the CDR3 DNA reads TGTGCCAGCAGTGACGTGGTCACAGATACGCAGTATTTT.

This clone was recorded only once. The V call is TRBV18, the J call TRBJ2-5, with a possible D match to TRBD1 (6 bases). V shed 3 bases and J shed 5 bases, with 7 bases lying between them. This CDR3 has 12 amino acids. Germline-derived CDR1 and CDR2 are KGHSH and LQKENI. The CDR3 DNA reads as TGTGCCAGCTCACCCCAGGGGGAGACCCAGTACTTC. Its protein is CASSPQGETQYF.

V usage is TRBV7-9 and J usage is TRBJ2-5; D is unresolved. The CDR3 contains 14 residues. Trimming stripped 2 bases from V and 1 base from J, with 8 bases between. The germline V gene has CDR1 SEHNR and CDR2 FQNEAQ (reference sequence). The CDR3: CASSLLAAQETQYF. CDR3 bases: TGTGCCAGCAGCTTACTGGCGGCCCAAGAGACCCAGTACTTC.

The chain uses TRBV27 and TRBJ2-7; TRBD2 matches at 14 bases. With V trimmed by 3 bases and J by 7 bases, 14 bases remained unmatched. The CDR3 has 18 amino acids. Germline V gene lookup returns CDR1 MNHEY and CDR2 SMNVEV (reference sequence). The CDR3 DNA is TGTGCCAGCAGTTTCCGCCTACGACTAGCGGGGGGGCCTTTAGAGCAGTACTTC. Amino acid sequence: CASSFRLRLAGGPLEQYF.

This clone is a singleton in its sample. The chain couples TRBV7-9 to TRBJ2-1; D ambiguous. Germline V CDR1 and CDR2: SEHNR, FQNEAQ (reference sequence). V was pared by 1 base and J by 6 bases, with 10 bases between. This CDR3 has 14 residues. The CDR3 sequence: CASSLDVGFNEQFF. CDR3 coding DNA: TGTGCCAGCAGCTTAGATGTAGGGTTCAATGAGCAGTTCTTC. Supplemented by reference TRBV7-9 and TRBJ2-1, the full variable domain reads DTGVSQNPRHKITKRGQNVTFRCDPISEHNRLYWYRQTLGQGPEFLTYFQNEAQLEKSRLLSDRFSAERPKGSFSTLEIQRTEQGDSAMYLCASSLDVGFNEQFFGPGTRLTVL.

Only a few counts were recorded for this clone. The chain's CDR3 is CASSLGAGGTSPLHF. The CDR3 coding sequence is TGTGCCAGCAGCTTAGGGGCCGGGGGTACTTCACCCCTCCACTTT. The V gene is TRBV7-9, the J gene TRBJ1-6; tentatively, D is TRBD1 (5 bases). V was shortened by 1 base and J by 9 bases, with 13 bases between the two germline ends. Germline V gene lookup returns CDR1 SEHNR and CDR2 FQNEAQ (reference sequence). This CDR3 region has 15 residues.

The chain uses TRBV27 and TRBJ2-4, with 7 bases lining up with TRBD1. Germline assignment: CDR1 MNHEY and CDR2 SMNVEV (reference sequence). This CDR3 is built from 16 residues. V lost 0 bases, J lost 8 bases, and 10 bases stayed unmatched. CDR3 in DNA: TGTGCCAGCAGTTTATCTCCACAGGGGTATGGAGACATTCAGTACTTC. Its protein product is CASSLSPQGYGDIQYF.

V and J are TRBV6-5 and TRBJ2-7; 10 bases line up with TRBD2. CDR3 size: 14 residues. The germline gives CDR1 MNHEY, CDR2 SVGAGI. V shed 7 bases, J shed 4 bases, and the junction held 7 bases outside the gene matches. CDR3: CASTLAGEVYEQYF. The CDR3 DNA sequence: TGTGCCAGCACTCTAGCGGGAGAGGTTTACGAGCAGTACTTC.

This clone has only one observation. The chain uses TRBV6-5 and TRBJ1-5; D possibly corresponds to TRBD1 (6 bases). Trimming shortened V by 5 bases and J by 3 bases, and 8 bases separated the two germline ends. In germline, CDR1 is MNHEY, CDR2 SVGAGI. This CDR3 contains 13 residues. In DNA form, the CDR3 reads TGTGCCAGCAGTAGGGACATCAATCAGCCCCAGCATTTT. This translates into CASSRDINQPQHF.

The chain combines TRBV5-6 with TRBJ1-6; D gene uncertain. Trimming took 0 bases from V and 3 from J, leaving 7 bases between them. The CDR3 sequence is 15 residues long. Germline lookup yields CDR1 SGHDT and CDR2 YYEEEE. CDR3 residues: CASSLGSGYNSPLHF. Here the CDR3 DNA reads TGTGCCAGCAGCTTGGGGTCCGGCTATAATTCACCCCTCCACTTT.

By share, this clone counts as medium-sized (0.01 to 0.1%). This sequence joins TRBV7-9 and TRBJ1-5; D not resolved. The CDR3 covers 14 residues. V lost 0 bases to trimming and J lost 3 bases, with 6 bases between them. Germline lookup yields CDR1 SEHNR and CDR2 FQNEAQ (reference sequence). The CDR3 region is CASSLATANQPQHF. The DNA of the CDR3 is TGTGCCAGCAGCTTAGCCACAGCCAATCAGCCCCAGCATTTT.

The chain carries TRBV5-4 and TRBJ2-1; 10 bases align to TRBD2. The CDR3 loop spans 16 amino acids. J was trimmed by 7 bases and V by 1 base; bases with no gene match: 8. Germline V gene sequence: CDR1 SGHNT, CDR2 YYREEE (reference sequence). As DNA, the CDR3 is TGTGCCAGCAGCTTGCGGGGGGGACTAGCGAGAAATGAGCAGTTCTTC. It specifies CASSLRGGLARNEQFF.

The DNA of the CDR3 is TGTGCCAGCAGCTCTGACCCCGTGTTAGACGAGCAGTACTTC. This encodes CASSSDPVLDEQYF. The chain couples TRBV3-1 (or the pseudogene TRBV3-2) to TRBJ2-7; D gene unclear. Germline CDR1 is LGHDT and CDR2 is YNNKEL (reference sequence). There are 14 residues in the CDR3. V was shortened by 5 bases and J by 5 bases, with 16 bases between the two germline ends.

This chain links TRBV6-6 with TRBJ2-5, with D possibly being TRBD1 or TRBD2 (5 bases each). Between the trimmed V and J ends, which lost 5 bases and 5 bases, there was a span of 12 bases. This CDR3 has 13 amino acids. The germline CDR1 and CDR2 sequences are MNHNY and SVGAGI (reference sequence). CDR3 sequence (DNA): TGTGCCAGCAGTCCCGGGACGGGCGAGACCCAGTACTTC. Its protein is CASSPGTGETQYF.